This TCR beta chain came from a study of spatial heterogeneity in lung cancer. The overall study: The count of detected beta-chain sequences consistently exceeded that of alpha-chain sequences.

To note about this clonotype: Its antigen remains unidentified.

TCR cDNA molecules each carried a unique molecular identifier. TCRdb itself ran the 5' RACE reads through MiXCR, one entry per CDR3 protein. Of around 45,000 distinct CDR3 sequences listed, roughly an eighth are singletons. The study's findings and limits: Blood contained ubiquitous expanded tumor TCRs more at resection than at follow-up.

The sample's time point: sample taken at primary tumor resection. Whole RNA from tumor, nontumor lung or frozen PBMC was sequenced unsorted. Germline V gene data show CDR1 as SEHNR and CDR2 as FQNEAQ (reference sequence). The CDR3 covers 12 residues. V lost 11 bases, J lost 10 bases, and 18 bases lay in between. This receptor was obtained from a male donor with early-stage non-small cell lung cancer. This chain uses TRBV7-9 with TRBJ2-1; D remains ambiguous. Material: PBMCs, obtained at surgery. CDR3 in amino acids: CASQRDNGEQFF. The DNA for the CDR3 is TGTGCCTCCCAAAGAGATAATGGAGAGCAGTTCTTC.